The 26 T cell receptor beta chains listed next were all sequenced from one sample in a study of T cells in Graves' hyperthyroidism and ophthalmopathy. Researchers took RNA transcripts and amplified the TCR beta CDR3 regions from them. Initially, a first-round RT-PCR of the TCR CDR3 employed the HTBI primer set. A single record per CDR3 protein comes from TCRdb applying MiXCR to the multiplex PCR reads. The table records more than 500,000 distinct CDR3 sequences, 40% to 50% of them present only once. The source material was peripheral blood or thyroid tissue (not recorded which). The receptors originated from an adult woman with Graves' disease, either hyperthyroidism or ophthalmopathy (not recorded which).

The J gene is TRBJ1-2, the V gene TRBV5-1; tentatively, D is TRBD1 (6 bases). V was cut by 7 bases and J by 4 bases, with 20 bases left in between. CDR3 size: 15 residues. CDR1 is SGHRS and CDR2 is YFSETQ in the germline V gene. This CDR3 is CASSNPQGSGYGYTF. The CDR3, as DNA: TGCGCCAGCTCGAACCCACAGGGATCTGGCTATGGCTACACCTTC.

The chain links TRBV15 to TRBJ2-5; 10 bases match TRBD1. CDR1 is LNHNV, CDR2 YYDKDF, per germline (reference sequence). The CDR3 is made up of 12 amino acids. Unmatched junction bases numbered 1, after V lost 7 bases and J lost 5 bases. Written as DNA, the CDR3 is TGTGCCACCACGGGACAGGGGGAGACCCAGTACTTC. It specifies CATTGQGETQYF.

This clonotype has only a few counts. The chain uses TRBV20-1 and TRBJ1-2; D possibly corresponds to TRBD1 (5 bases). The CDR3 is 13 amino acids. The V gene lost 6 bases and the J gene lost 6 bases, with 17 bases spanning the gap. Germline V gene data show CDR1 as DFQATT and CDR2 as SNEGSKA (reference sequence). In DNA form, the CDR3 reads TGCAGTGCGGTACGGCCCGGGGACGATGGCTACACCTTC. Translation: CSAVRPGDDGYTF.

To note about this clonotype: Being one base from a much bigger clone, this may be a read error. The chain joins TRBV11-2 to TRBJ1-6; D may be TRBD1 (5 bases). Germline values: CDR1 SGHAT, CDR2 FQNNGV. The CDR3 runs to 16 residues. The V and J ends lost 5 bases and 4 bases respectively, with 15 bases between them. The CDR3 DNA follows: TGTGCCAGCAGCCCCGCAGGGAGAGGATATAATTCACCCCTCCACTTT. It codes for CASSPAGRGYNSPLHF.

The rearrangement links TRBV2 to TRBJ2-5; 10 bases line up with TRBD1. Germline V gene data show CDR1 as SNHLY and CDR2 as FYNNEI. The V gene end was trimmed by 7 bases and the J gene end by 7 bases; junction bases not matched to a gene: 6. CDR3 length: 13 amino acids. The chain's CDR3 is CASTTGGPGTQYF. CDR3 in DNA: TGTGCCAGCACGACAGGGGGCCCAGGGACCCAGTACTTC.

In its sample, this clonotype was seen many times. J is TRBJ1-3 and V is TRBV6-6; the D is unclear. The CDR3 is 15 residues long. V was cut by 0 bases and J by 0 bases, with 6 bases left in between. CDR1 MNHNY and CDR2 SVGAGI come from the germline V gene (reference sequence). CDR3 sequence reads: CASSYSTGSGNTIYF. In DNA, the CDR3 is TGTGCCAGCAGTTACTCGACCGGCTCTGGAAACACCATATATTTT.

This clonotype has a handful of counts. The chain employs TRBV29-1 and TRBJ1-3; D is undetermined. The CDR3 length is 13 residues. Germline-derived CDR1 and CDR2 are SQVTM and ANQGSEA. The CDR3 DNA follows: TGCAGTGCTGAAAGGGACTCTGGAAACACCATATATTTT. Amino acid sequence: CSAERDSGNTIYF. Full variable domain (outside the CDR3, taken from reference TRBV29-1 and TRBJ1-3): SAVISQKPSRDICQRGTSLTIQCQVDSQVTMMFWYRQQPGQSLTLIATANQGSEATYESGFVIDKFPISRPNLTFSTLTVSNMSPEDSSIYLCSAERDSGNTIYFGEGSWLTVV.

This clonotype was found a few times. A much larger clonotype is one base distant, so this may be a read error. The J gene is TRBJ2-7, the V gene TRBV7-2; D uncertain. V lost 6 bases and J lost 7, with 10 bases in between. This CDR3 comprises 11 residues. Germline lookup yields CDR1 SGHTA and CDR2 FQGNSA. The CDR3: CASSHGWEQYF. The CDR3 DNA sequence: TGTGCCAGCAGTCACGGGTGGGAGCAGTACTTC.

This clonotype was detected only a few times. This sequence joins TRBV13 and TRBJ2-2, with 11 bases matching TRBD2. The germline V gene has CDR1 PRHDT and CDR2 FYEKMQ (reference sequence). The CDR3 is 17 residues long. J lost 2 bases, V lost 3 bases, and 5 bases had no gene match. The CDR3 sequence: CASSFLAGGRNTGELFF. The CDR3 DNA is TGTGCCAGCAGCTTTTTAGCGGGAGGGCGCAACACCGGGGAGCTGTTTTTT.

The V gene is TRBV4-1, the J gene TRBJ1-2, with D perhaps TRBD1 (5 bases). The germline V gene has CDR1 MGHRA and CDR2 YSYEKL. CDR3 length: 14 amino acids. Trimming removed 1 base at V and 4 bases at J, with 10 bases between. CDR3 region: CASSQAVGLYGYTF. In DNA, the CDR3 is TGCGCCAGCAGCCAAGCGGTGGGACTCTATGGCTACACCTTC.

The rearrangement links TRBV15 to TRBJ1-6, with TRBD1 as a possible D gene (6 bases). Germline CDR1 is LNHNV and CDR2 is YYDKDF (reference sequence). Trimming shortened V by 1 base and J by 8 bases, and 24 bases separated the two germline ends. The CDR3 loop spans 19 amino acids. This CDR3 reads CATSRAHSGAGEGDSPLHF. The CDR3 DNA is TGTGCCACCAGCAGAGCCCATTCAGGGGCGGGAGAGGGGGATTCACCCCTCCACTTT.

The V call is TRBV11-2, the J call TRBJ1-1; 10 bases fit TRBD1. V gave up 5 bases and J gave up 1 base; unmatched junction bases: 4. The CDR3 extends over 15 amino acids. Germline V gene lookup returns CDR1 SGHAT and CDR2 FQNNGV. The CDR3 bases are TGTGCCAGCAGCAGGCGGACAGGGGGGAACACTGAAGCTTTCTTT. It codes for CASSRRTGGNTEAFF.

There are many counts of this clonotype. The chain links TRBV20-1 to TRBJ1-5; TRBD1 matches 9 bases. Germline V gene data show CDR1 as DFQATT and CDR2 as SNEGSKA (reference sequence). V was pared by 2 bases and J by 5 bases, with 4 bases of the junction left unmatched. The CDR3 contains 14 residues. In DNA form, the CDR3 reads TGCAGTGCTAGAAGGGGGACAGGGTATCAGCCCCAGCATTTT. Translated: CSARRGTGYQPQHF.

As regards this clonotype: At one boundary the junction diverges from the germline segment, which might be a read error. The gene calls are TRBV7-9 and TRBJ2-7; TRBD2 agrees at 7 bases. CDR3 length: 14 amino acids. Germline V gene sequence: CDR1 SEHNR, CDR2 FQNEAQ (reference sequence). In nucleotides, the CDR3 is TGTGCCGGCAGCTTAGTCGGGGGGTCCTACGAGCAGTACTTC. It specifies CAGSLVGGSYEQYF.

This clonotype showed up many times. The chain has TRBV20-1 and TRBJ2-7; a possible D gene is TRBD2 (6 bases). The CDR3 is made up of 16 amino acids. V lost 3 bases, J lost 7 bases, and 25 bases lay in between. CDR1 and CDR2 from the germline V gene are DFQATT and SNEGSKA (reference sequence). CDR3 amino acids: CSARDIAVFGEEEQYF. Written as DNA, the CDR3 is TGCAGTGCTAGGGATATAGCGGTTTTTGGGGAGGAGGAGCAGTACTTC.

There are a few counts of this clonotype. CDR3 in amino acids: CSARTPQGSLSYEQYF. The CDR3 coding sequence is TGCAGTGCTAGAACGCCCCAGGGGAGCCTCTCTTACGAGCAGTACTTC. The chain combines TRBV20-1 with TRBJ2-7; D is perhaps TRBD1 (6 bases). There are 16 residues in the CDR3. V lost 2 bases to trimming and J lost 4 bases, with 21 bases between them. From germline, CDR1 is DFQATT and CDR2 SNEGSKA (reference sequence).

The sample holds a few counts of this clonotype. V is TRBV15 and J is TRBJ1-4; D uncertain. CDR3 length: 16 amino acids. V lost 3 bases and J lost 0, with 11 bases in between. The germline V gene has CDR1 LNHNV and CDR2 YYDKDF (reference sequence). CDR3 DNA: TGTGCCACCAGCAGCGGACCTATGGCAACTAATGAAAAACTGTTTTTT. It encodes CATSSGPMATNEKLFF. The full variable domain, in which reference TRBV15 and TRBJ1-4 provide the parts outside the CDR3, is DAMVIQNPRYQVTQFGKPVTLSCSQTLNHNVMYWYQQKSSQAPKLLFHYYDKDFNNEADTPDNFQSRRPNTSFCFLDIRSPGLGDTAMYLCATSSGPMATNEKLFFGSGTQLSVL.

This clonotype showed up just a few times. CDR3 region: CAISGPGESEKLFF. The CDR3 coding sequence is TGTGCCATCAGTGGCCCGGGAGAATCTGAAAAACTGTTTTTT. The chain couples TRBV10-3 to TRBJ1-4, with D hard to call. Germline values: CDR1 ENHRY, CDR2 SYGVKD. Trimming left V 4 bases short and J 7 bases short, with 13 bases between. This CDR3 is 14 amino acids long.

This clonotype appeared many times. V usage is TRBV24-1 and J usage is TRBJ1-1; TRBD1 is a possible D gene (6 bases). CDR1 KGHDR and CDR2 SFDVKD come from the germline V gene. The CDR3 covers 13 residues. Trimming took off 8 bases at V and 4 bases at J, with 13 bases between the two ends. The CDR3 coding sequence is TGTGCCACCAAGGGGGGCGGGGGCACTGAAGCTTTCTTT. Translated, it gives CATKGGGGTEAFF.

Of note for this clonotype: One end of the junction varies from germline; a read error may be responsible. The V and J genes are TRBV10-2 and TRBJ2-7; either TRBD1 or TRBD2 may supply D (5 bases each). Per germline, CDR1 WSHSY and CDR2 SAAADI. The CDR3 loop spans 17 amino acids. CDR3 in DNA: TGTGCCAGCAGTTTGGGGCGGACCGGGACGGACACCTACGAGCAGTACTTC. It encodes CASSLGRTGTDTYEQYF.

The chain joins TRBV7-2 to TRBJ1-2; D call uncertain. V was shortened by 9 bases and J by 4 bases, with 12 bases between the two germline ends. Germline values: CDR1 SGHTA, CDR2 FQGNSA. The CDR3 covers 12 residues. The DNA for the CDR3 is TGTGCCAGGGGTGGATCGGGCTATGGCTACACCTTC. Protein sequence: CARGGSGYGYTF.

Remarks on this clonotype: One base away lies a much larger clone, so this may be a sequencing read error. CDR3 nucleotide sequence: TGTGCCAGCAGCTCCGGGGAATCGTGGGGCTACACCTTC. Translated, it gives CASSSGESWGYTF. V gene TRBV5-4 combines with J gene TRBJ1-2; no reliable D call. The V and J ends lost 3 bases and 8 bases respectively, with 14 bases between them. CDR1 SGHNT and CDR2 YYREEE come from the germline V gene (reference sequence). This CDR3 has 13 amino acids.

In its sample, this clonotype was seen a few times. V is TRBV20-1 and J is TRBJ1-4; D gene ambiguous. This CDR3 is 12 amino acids long. Trimming left V 6 bases short and J 3 bases short, with 8 bases between. CDR1 is DFQATT and CDR2 is SNEGSKA in the germline V gene (reference sequence). CDR3 residues: CSADHANEKLFF. In nucleotides, the CDR3 is TGCAGTGCCGACCACGCTAATGAAAAACTGTTTTTT.

The CDR3 loop reads CASSEGAKDQPQHF. DNA of the CDR3: TGTGCCAGCAGTGAAGGTGCTAAGGATCAGCCCCAGCATTTT. V and J are TRBV2 and TRBJ1-5, with D uncertain. The CDR3 runs to 14 residues. Trimming left V 1 base short and J 5 bases short, with 9 bases between. Per germline, CDR1 SNHLY and CDR2 FYNNEI.

This clonotype was counted a few times. The chain uses TRBV29-1 and TRBJ2-5, with D perhaps matching TRBD1 (6 bases). Looked up from germline, CDR1 is SQVTM and CDR2 is ANQGSEA. The CDR3 consists of 14 residues. V lost 1 base and J lost 2, with 11 bases in between. DNA of the CDR3: TGCAGCGTTGAAGGGGGCAGGGGACAAGAGACCCAGTACTTC. It encodes CSVEGGRGQETQYF.

This sequence joins TRBV2 and TRBJ1-4, with D uncertain. Between the trimmed V and J ends, which lost 7 bases and 10 bases, there was a span of 13 bases. CDR3 size: 12 residues. Germline V gene data show CDR1 as SNHLY and CDR2 as FYNNEI. The CDR3 DNA sequence: TGTGCCAGCATAAGGGCAGGAGGAAAACTGTTTTTT. It specifies CASIRAGGKLFF.